Following are 14 T cell receptor beta chains from one sample sequenced in a study of blood T cell repertoires in COVID-19. TCRdb's copy holds only in-frame clones and misses some; the assay was immunoSEQ multiplex PCR. The sample has under 200,000 clones; 85% to 90% are singletons. The specimen sequenced was peripheral blood. The origin of the receptors is a man aged 55-75 years with COVID-19, enrolled during active disease.

The chain combines TRBV24-1 with TRBJ1-5; 9 bases match TRBD1. The trim removed 7 bases at V and 6 bases at J, leaving 6 bases unmatched. Germline values: CDR1 KGHDR, CDR2 SFDVKD. The CDR3 is 14 residues long. Here the CDR3 reads CATRGQGASQPQHF. The DNA for the CDR3 is TGTGCCACCAGGGGACAGGGTGCTTCTCAGCCCCAGCATTTT.

The chain links TRBV5-1 to TRBJ1-5, with 9 bases that match TRBD1. Germline-derived CDR1 and CDR2 are SGHRS and YFSETQ. The CDR3 spans 16 residues. J gave up 9 bases and V 4 bases, and 14 bases lay outside the gene matches. This chain's CDR3 is CASSPDGTGWDRPQHF. The DNA for the CDR3 is TGCGCCAGCAGCCCGGATGGGACAGGGTGGGATCGGCCCCAGCATTTT. Based on the CDR3 plus reference TRBV5-1 and TRBJ1-5, the full variable domain is KAGVTQTPRYLIKTRGQQVTLSCSPISGHRSVSWYQQTPGQGLQFLFEYFSETQRNKGNFPGRFSGRQFSNSRSEMNVSTLELGDSALYLCASSPDGTGWDRPQHFGDGTRLSIL.

The chain joins TRBV19 to TRBJ1-5, with TRBD1 matching 7 bases. The CDR3 consists of 15 residues. V shed 5 bases, J shed 5 bases, and the junction held 9 bases outside the gene matches. Germline V gives CDR1 LNHDA, CDR2 SQIVND (reference sequence). In DNA form, the CDR3 reads TGTGCCAGTAGTCTAGGGACAGTCCTGTATCAGCCCCAGCATTTT. Amino acid sequence: CASSLGTVLYQPQHF.

The chain joins TRBV12-3 or TRBV12-4 to TRBJ2-3; no definite D call. The CDR3 runs 12 residues. Between the trimmed V and J ends, which lost 6 bases and 3 bases, there was a span of 7 bases. In DNA form, the CDR3 reads TGTGCCAGCAGCCAGGTTACAGATACGCAGTATTTT. It yields the protein CASSQVTDTQYF.

The V gene is TRBV18, the J gene TRBJ2-5; the match to TRBD2 covers 8 bases. The V segment lost 0 bases and the J segment 1 base; nucleotides outside the gene matches: 4. The CDR3 runs 16 residues. Per germline, CDR1 KGHSH and CDR2 LQKENI. CDR3 protein: CASSPPSAGGQETQYF. The DNA for the CDR3 is TGTGCCAGCTCACCACCCAGTGCGGGGGGCCAAGAGACCCAGTACTTC.

This sequence joins TRBV19 and TRBJ1-2, with TRBD1 as a possible D gene (6 bases). Germline V lookup: CDR1 LNHDA, CDR2 SQIVND (reference sequence). Trimming pared 7 bases from V and 1 base from J, leaving 16 bases between. The CDR3 has 15 residues. CDR3 residues: CASKMTGPDNYGYTF. The CDR3 region has the DNA TGTGCCAGTAAGATGACAGGACCCGATAACTATGGCTACACCTTC.

This sequence joins TRBV18 and TRBJ1-5; the D is unclear. V lost 4 bases and J lost 5, with 18 bases in between. Germline V gene sequence: CDR1 KGHSH, CDR2 LQKENI. The CDR3 has 16 amino acids. The CDR3 DNA sequence: TGTGCCAGCTCACAGTACGACGCAGGCATTGATCAGCCCCAGCATTTT. This sequence encodes CASSQYDAGIDQPQHF. The whole variable domain, remainder taken from reference TRBV18 and TRBJ1-5, is NAGVMQNPRHLVRRRGQEARLRCSPMKGHSHVYWYRQLPEEGLKFMVYLQKENIIDESGMPKERFSAEFPKEGPSILRIQQVVRGDSAAYFCASSQYDAGIDQPQHFGDGTRLSIL.

The chain has TRBV7-2 and TRBJ2-5, with 8 bases fitting TRBD2. Germline V gene data show CDR1 as SGHTA and CDR2 as FQGNSA. The CDR3 loop spans 16 amino acids. After removal of 4 bases from V and 2 bases from J, the junction contained 9 bases not matched to a gene. This CDR3 reads CASSWGTSGPQETQYF. CDR3 nucleotide sequence: TGTGCCAGCAGCTGGGGGACTAGTGGACCTCAAGAGACCCAGTACTTC.

The chain recombines TRBV9 with TRBJ2-1, with 9 bases lining up with TRBD2. Germline V gene sequence: CDR1 SGDLS, CDR2 YYNGEE. V trimming: 4 bases; J trimming: 4 bases; junction bases outside the gene matches: 9. The CDR3 has 16 amino acids. The CDR3 is CASSPGAGGSYNEQFF. The CDR3 nucleotides read TGTGCCAGCAGCCCCGGGGCGGGAGGGAGTTACAATGAGCAGTTCTTC. Full variable domain (missing parts from reference TRBV9 and TRBJ2-1): DSGVTQTPKHLITATGQRVTLRCSPRSGDLSVYWYQQSLDQGLQFLIQYYNGEERAKGNILERFSAQQFPDLHSELNLSSLELGDSALYFCASSPGAGGSYNEQFFGPGTRLTVL.

The rearrangement joins TRBV7-9 to TRBJ2-1; possibly TRBD2 for D (5 bases). Germline V gene sequence: CDR1 SEHNR, CDR2 FQNEAQ (reference sequence). The CDR3 sequence is 15 residues long. The V gene lost 4 bases and the J gene lost 5 bases, with 15 bases spanning the gap. The CDR3, as DNA: TGTGCCAGCAGCTCACGAGGCGGGTTTAACAATGAGCAGTTCTTC. It codes for CASSSRGGFNNEQFF.

The chain combines TRBV3-1 (or the pseudogene TRBV3-2) with TRBJ1-2, with 8 bases identical to TRBD1. Germline loops: CDR1 LGHDT, CDR2 YNNKEL (reference sequence). Germline trimming cut 4 bases from V and 3 bases from J; bases unmatched to any gene: 4. CDR3 size: 14 residues. This CDR3 is CASSPTTGDYGYTF. CDR3 nucleotide sequence: TGTGCCAGCAGCCCTACGACAGGGGACTATGGCTACACCTTC.

The chain recombines TRBV6-5 with TRBJ2-7, with 8 bases matching TRBD2. After removal of 6 bases from V and 0 bases from J, the junction contained 4 bases not matched to a gene. Looked up from germline, CDR1 is MNHEY and CDR2 is SVGAGI. This CDR3 contains 14 residues. CDR3 DNA sequence: TGTGCCAGCAGACCTACTAGCGGCTCCTACGAGCAGTACTTC. Amino acid sequence: CASRPTSGSYEQYF.

This sequence joins TRBV11-2 and TRBJ1-2; D call uncertain. This CDR3 contains 15 residues. Trimming left V 5 bases short and J 5 bases short, with 18 bases between. Germline assignment: CDR1 SGHAT and CDR2 FQNNGV. Here the CDR3 reads CASSKRSSAGYGYTF. CDR3 in DNA: TGTGCCAGCAGCAAGCGCTCAAGTGCGGGGTATGGCTACACCTTC.

The rearrangement uses TRBV18 and TRBJ1-1, with TRBD1 matching 7 bases. Germline CDR1 is KGHSH and CDR2 is LQKENI. With 0 bases clipped from V and 0 bases from J, the junction kept 7 bases outside the gene matches. This CDR3 contains 17 residues. CDR3 amino acids: CASSPPRSQGMNTEAFF. DNA for the CDR3: TGTGCCAGCTCACCACCAAGGTCACAGGGGATGAACACTGAAGCTTTCTTT.